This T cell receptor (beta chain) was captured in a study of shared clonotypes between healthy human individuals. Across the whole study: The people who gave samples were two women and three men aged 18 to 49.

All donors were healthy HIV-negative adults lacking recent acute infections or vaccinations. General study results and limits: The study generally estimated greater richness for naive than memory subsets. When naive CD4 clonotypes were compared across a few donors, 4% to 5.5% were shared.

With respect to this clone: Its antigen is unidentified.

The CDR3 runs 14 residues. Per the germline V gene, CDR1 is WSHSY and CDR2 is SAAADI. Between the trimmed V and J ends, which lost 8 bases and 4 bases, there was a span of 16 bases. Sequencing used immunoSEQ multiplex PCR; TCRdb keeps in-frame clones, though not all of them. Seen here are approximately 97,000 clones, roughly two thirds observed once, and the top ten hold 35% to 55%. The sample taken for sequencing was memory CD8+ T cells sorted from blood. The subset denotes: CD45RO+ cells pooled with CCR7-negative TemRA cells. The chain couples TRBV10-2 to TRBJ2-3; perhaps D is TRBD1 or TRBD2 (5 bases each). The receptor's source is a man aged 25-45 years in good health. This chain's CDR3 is CASGGLVQADTQYF. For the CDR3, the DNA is TGCGCCAGCGGAGGTTTGGTACAGGCAGATACGCAGTATTTT.